This is a list of T cell receptor beta chains from one sample in a study of technical replicates of blood from several donors. Profiling relied on immunoSEQ multiplex PCR, and the TCRdb table lists in-frame clones only, not all of them. The sample has 60,000 to 85,000 clones, roughly 92% seen once. The specimen was T cells isolated from PBMCs. The receptors were sampled from a human donor in good health. Each CDR3 is given with its conserved first and last residue. Each record gives: D gene, CDR3 length, V gene, J gene, CDR3 DNA, CDR3 protein. A D gene is named only where the DNA matches it firmly.

NA	15	TRBV11-3	TRBJ2-1	TGTGCCAGCAGCTTAGATTCGAGCTCCTACAATGAGCAGTTCTTC	CASSLDSSSYNEQFF
NA	15	TRBV21-1	TRBJ1-2	TGTGCCAGCAGCAAAGCTGGGGGACAGGGAGCAGGCTACACCTTC	CASSKAGGQGAGYTF
TRBD1	13	TRBV7-9	TRBJ1-2	TGTGCCAGTTCGCCAGGGGGCACCTATGGCTACACCTTC	CASSPGGTYGYTF
NA	13	TRBV6-5	TRBJ1-5	TGTGCCAGCAGTTCAGGGAGGTATCAGCCCCAGCATTTT	CASSSGRYQPQHF
TRBD1	12	TRBV19	TRBJ2-1	TGTGCCAGTTGGGACAGTTACAATGAGCAGTTCTTC	CASWDSYNEQFF
NA	17	TRBV7-9	TRBJ1-3	TGTGCCAGCAGCCTCCCTGGACGGACTACCTCTGGAAACACCATATATTTT	CASSLPGRTTSGNTIYF
NA	12	TRBV19	TRBJ2-2	TGTGCCAGTAGTTACAGCACCGGGGAGCTGTTTTTT	CASSYSTGELFF
TRBD2	15	TRBV2	TRBJ2-5	TGTGCCATCGAGACTAGCGGGAGGGCCGTAGAGACCCAGTACTTC	CAIETSGRAVETQYF
TRBD2	15	TRBV9	TRBJ2-1	TGTGCCAGCAGCCCTAGCGGGAACTTCAATAATGAGCAGTTCTTC	CASSPSGNFNNEQFF
NA	14	TRBV28	TRBJ1-2	TGTGCCAGCAGTTTTTCAACGAGGAGAAATGGCTACACCTTC	CASSFSTRRNGYTF
NA	15	TRBV19	TRBJ1-2	TGTGCCAGTAGTATAACGGAAAGGGGCGCTTATGGCTACACCTTC	CASSITERGAYGYTF
TRBD1	13	TRBV10-3	TRBJ1-5	TGTGCCATCAGTACAGGGGGACTTCAGCCCCAGCATTTT	CAISTGGLQPQHF
NA	16	TRBV27	TRBJ2-3	TGTGCCAGCAGTTTTTCCCCGCCCCTATCCTCAAATACGCAGTATTTT	CASSFSPPLSSNTQYF
NA	14	TRBV7-8	TRBJ2-2	TGTGCCAGCAGCTTAATAGGGGCGGCTGGGGAGCTGTTTTTT	CASSLIGAAGELFF
TRBD2	16	TRBV7-9	TRBJ2-1	TGTGCCAGCAGCTTAGCGGGAGCGGGAGAACTCGATGAGCAGTTCTTC	CASSLAGAGELDEQFF
TRBD1	13	TRBV29-1	TRBJ2-2	TGCAGCGTTATGACAGGGGGAACCGGGGAGCTGTTTTTT	CSVMTGGTGELFF
TRBD1	15	TRBV6-5	TRBJ2-2	TGTGCCAGCAGTTTCCAGGGACAGACAACCGGGGAGCTGTTTTTT	CASSFQGQTTGELFF
NA	12	TRBV29-1	TRBJ2-7	TGCAGCGCTTGGTACGGGAGCTACGAGCAGTACTTC	CSAWYGSYEQYF
NA	14	TRBV12-5	TRBJ1-1	TGTGCTAGTGCCAAAGAAAGTCAGGGGAGCCAAGCTTTCTTT	CASAKESQGSQAFF
NA	13	TRBV2	TRBJ1-6	TGTGCCAGCATATTAAACTATAATTCACCCCTCCACTTT	CASILNYNSPLHF
TRBD1	16	TRBV7-8	TRBJ2-7	TGTGCCAGCAGCCATGTCCTTGGGACAGGGAGCTACGAGCAGTACTTC	CASSHVLGTGSYEQYF
TRBD2	15	TRBV15	TRBJ2-7	TGTGCCACCAGCAGAGTCGCGGGAGTACGCTACGAGCAGTACTTC	CATSRVAGVRYEQYF
NA	15	TRBV28	TRBJ1-4	TGTGCCAGCTTCTTCCGGTTCGGTGAAAATGAAAAACTGTTTTTT	CASFFRFGENEKLFF
NA	14	TRBV6-1	TRBJ2-4	TGTGCCAGCAGTGGTCCGGTGGAAAGGGGCATTCAGTACTTC	CASSGPVERGIQYF
NA	13	TRBV7-9	TRBJ1-1	TGTGCCAGCAGCTTAAGCGAGAACACTGAAGCTTTCTTT	CASSLSENTEAFF
TRBD1	14	TRBV6-8	TRBJ1-2	TGTGCCAGCAGTTTGGACAGGTATTCCTATGGCTACACCTTC	CASSLDRYSYGYTF
NA	16	TRBV2	TRBJ1-5	TGTGCCAGCAGTCTCGAAGAGGGTGTCGACAATCAGCCCCAGCATTTT	CASSLEEGVDNQPQHF
NA	15	TRBV11-3	TRBJ2-3	TGTGCCAGCAGCATAGCGGGGGACAGGGCTGATACGCAGTATTTT	CASSIAGDRADTQYF
TRBD1	14	TRBV28	TRBJ1-4	TGTGCCAGCAGAAGGGACAGGGGTAATGAAAAACTGTTTTTT	CASRRDRGNEKLFF
NA	14	TRBV11-3	TRBJ2-1	TGTGCCAGCAGCTTAGGACTCTCGAACAATGAGCAGTTCTTC	CASSLGLSNNEQFF
NA	14	TRBV15	TRBJ1-1	TGTGCCACCAGCAGGGGGCGGACAGCAACTGAAGCTTTCTTT	CATSRGRTATEAFF
NA	16	TRBV6-5	TRBJ2-7	TGTGCCAGCAGTTACTCGGGCAGTCGATGGGTCGACGAGCAGTACTTC	CASSYSGSRWVDEQYF
NA	12	TRBV2	TRBJ2-3	TGTGCCAGCACCGGACTTGCGGATACGCAGTATTTT	CASTGLADTQYF
NA	13	TRBV7-9	TRBJ2-5	TGTGCCAGCAGCTTAGCTAGTTTGGAGACCCAGTACTTC	CASSLASLETQYF
NA	12	TRBV30	TRBJ2-7	TGTGCCTGGAGTATAGGAGGGAACGAGCAGTACTTC	CAWSIGGNEQYF